One sample yielded the 14 T cell receptor beta chains listed below, sequenced in a study of monozygotic twins with cystic fibrosis. Profiled with immunoSEQ multiplex PCR; TCRdb holds only in-frame clones, not every one. This sample yields approximately 34,000 clones, of which about 87% are seen a single time; roughly 1.7% belongs to the top ten. The sequenced sample was blood. The receptors originated from a girl aged 2-9 years with cystic fibrosis.

The chain employs TRBV18 and TRBJ1-2, with 12 nucleotides matching TRBD1. The germline gives CDR1 KGHSH, CDR2 LQKENI. The CDR3 loop spans 16 amino acids. V was clipped by 3 bases and J by 3 bases; unmatched bases: 5. The CDR3 reads CASSPGTGGADYGYTF. The DNA of the CDR3 is TGTGCCAGCTCACCCGGGACAGGGGGCGCAGACTATGGCTACACCTTC.

The chain carries TRBV6-5 and TRBJ1-5; D unresolved. This CDR3 comprises 15 residues. With 3 bases removed from V and 2 bases from J, the gap between germline ends came to 11 bases. Germline CDR1 MNHEY, CDR2 SVGAGI. The CDR3 spells CASSYYGVGNQPQHF. CDR3 nucleotides: TGTGCCAGCAGTTATTACGGGGTGGGCAATCAGCCCCAGCATTTT.

This chain joins TRBV7-6 and TRBJ2-7; 12 nucleotides line up with TRBD2. Germline values: CDR1 SGHVS, CDR2 FNYEAQ. This CDR3 is 16 amino acids long. V dropped 5 bases and J dropped 2; count of bases not matched to a gene: 7. The CDR3 region is CASSPPGLAGPYEQYF. Written as DNA, the CDR3 is TGTGCCAGCAGCCCACCCGGACTAGCGGGACCCTACGAGCAGTACTTC.

The CDR3: CAWSEQGGGYGYTF. CDR3 coding DNA: TGTGCCTGGAGTGAGCAGGGGGGCGGCTATGGCTACACCTTC. The V and J genes are TRBV30 and TRBJ1-2; 7 bases match TRBD1. The V gene's germline CDR1 is GTSNPN and CDR2 SVGIG (reference sequence). Trimming took 1 base from V and 4 from J; bases not matched to a gene: 6. This CDR3 is 14 amino acids long.

The V call is TRBV7-2, the J call TRBJ2-5, with TRBD2 identical over 8 bases. In germline, CDR1 is SGHTA, CDR2 FQGNSA. V was clipped by 7 bases and J by 3 bases; unmatched bases: 7. The CDR3 runs 14 residues. The CDR3 DNA follows: TGTGCCAGCAACGGACAGCGGGGGAAAGAGACCCAGTACTTC. Encoded protein: CASNGQRGKETQYF.

This clone has only a few counts. V gene TRBV15 combines with J gene TRBJ1-4, with D maybe TRBD1 (5 bases). CDR3 length: 15 amino acids. The V and J ends lost 1 base and 5 bases respectively, with 11 bases between them. Germline lookup yields CDR1 LNHNV and CDR2 YYDKDF (reference sequence). CDR3 loop: CATSRVSGINEKLFF. The CDR3 coding sequence is TGTGCCACCAGCAGAGTGTCAGGGATCAATGAAAAACTGTTTTTT.

The chain combines TRBV18 with TRBJ1-2; D call uncertain. The CDR3 contains 12 residues. Trimming removed 3 bases from V and 7 bases from J, with 9 bases in between. From germline, CDR1 is KGHSH and CDR2 LQKENI. The CDR3 spells CASSPEHGGYTF. CDR3 DNA: TGTGCCAGCTCACCGGAGCATGGTGGCTACACCTTC.

The chain joins TRBV21-1 to TRBJ2-1; TRBD2, the table's D call, was not compared with the DNA. TRBV21-1 is noted as a pseudogene. This CDR3 is 17 amino acids long. This chain's CDR3 is CASSKAGRERFFNEQFF. The CDR3 DNA reads as TGTGCCAGCAGCAAAGCCGGGAGGGAAAGGTTTTTCAATGAGCAGTTCTTC.

The V and J genes are TRBV19 and TRBJ2-7, with 9 nucleotides matching TRBD1. Germline V gives CDR1 LNHDA, CDR2 SQIVND (reference sequence). This CDR3 region has 14 residues. Trimming removed 6 bases from V and 2 bases from J; junction bases left unmatched: 5. The CDR3 bases are TGTGCCAGTAGACTTAGGACAGGGGCCTACGAGCAGTACTTC. Encoded protein: CASRLRTGAYEQYF.

V usage is TRBV30 and J usage is TRBJ1-1, with D possibly TRBD1 on 6 matching bases. Trimming removed 5 bases at V and 0 bases at J, with 22 bases between. The CDR3 contains 17 residues. Germline-derived CDR1 and CDR2 are GTSNPN and SVGIG (reference sequence). CDR3 residues: CAWAPQGVIRMNTEAFF. The CDR3 DNA follows: TGTGCCTGGGCCCCACAGGGAGTAATCAGGATGAACACTGAAGCTTTCTTT.

By sample share, this clone is medium-sized. V and J are TRBV29-1 and TRBJ2-2, with 10 bases that match TRBD2. Germline loops: CDR1 SQVTM, CDR2 ANQGSEA. V gave up 2 bases and J gave up 2 bases; unmatched junction bases: 2. This CDR3 region has 15 residues. In DNA, the CDR3 is TGCAGCGTTGAACTAGCGGGGGACAACACCGGGGAGCTGTTTTTT. Translated: CSVELAGDNTGELFF.

The chain employs TRBV30 and TRBJ1-2; D gene unclear. The ends were cut back, 2 bases at V and 8 bases at J, with 15 bases in the middle. The germline V gene has CDR1 GTSNPN and CDR2 SVGIG (reference sequence). The CDR3 is 13 amino acids. The CDR3 loop reads CAWSPRSLGGYTF. CDR3 coding DNA: TGTGCCTGGAGTCCCCGGTCCCTCGGAGGCTACACCTTC.

CDR3 protein: CASSVRGGAYEQYF. CDR3 nucleotides: TGTGCCAGCAGCGTCCGGGGGGGCGCCTACGAGCAGTACTTC. The chain links TRBV5-4 to TRBJ2-7; 8 positions match TRBD2. Unmatched junction bases numbered 5, after V lost 4 bases and J lost 2 bases. This CDR3 spans 14 amino acids. The V gene's germline CDR1 is SGHNT and CDR2 YYREEE (reference sequence).

The gene calls are TRBV7-2 and TRBJ2-3; 10 bases match TRBD2. Trimming took 2 bases from V and 5 from J; bases not matched to a gene: 10. The CDR3 covers 17 residues. Germline CDR1 and CDR2: SGHTA and FQGNSA. DNA of the CDR3: TGTGCCAGCAGCTTAAGAATAGCGGGGGGAGCCTTAGATACGCAGTATTTT. This encodes CASSLRIAGGALDTQYF.